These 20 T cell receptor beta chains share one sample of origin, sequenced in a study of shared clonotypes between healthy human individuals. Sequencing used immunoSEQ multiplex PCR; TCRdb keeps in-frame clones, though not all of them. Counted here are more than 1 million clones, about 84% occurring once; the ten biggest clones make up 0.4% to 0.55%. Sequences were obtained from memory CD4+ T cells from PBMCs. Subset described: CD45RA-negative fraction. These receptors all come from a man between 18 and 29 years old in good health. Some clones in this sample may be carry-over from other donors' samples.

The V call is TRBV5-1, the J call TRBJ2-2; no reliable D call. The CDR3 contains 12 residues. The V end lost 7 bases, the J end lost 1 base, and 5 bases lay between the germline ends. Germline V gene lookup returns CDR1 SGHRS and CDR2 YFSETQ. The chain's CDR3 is CASAWNTGELFF. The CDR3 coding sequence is TGCGCCAGCGCCTGGAACACCGGGGAGCTGTTTTTT.

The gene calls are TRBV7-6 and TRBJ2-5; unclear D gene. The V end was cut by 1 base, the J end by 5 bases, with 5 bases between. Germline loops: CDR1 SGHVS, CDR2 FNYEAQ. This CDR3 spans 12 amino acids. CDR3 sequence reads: CASSLERETQYF. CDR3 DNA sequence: TGTGCCAGCAGCTTAGAGAGGGAGACCCAGTACTTC.

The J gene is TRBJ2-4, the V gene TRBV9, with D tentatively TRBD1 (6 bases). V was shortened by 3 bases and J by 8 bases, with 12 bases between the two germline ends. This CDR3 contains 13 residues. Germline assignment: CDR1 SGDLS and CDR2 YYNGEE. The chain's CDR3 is CASSGNRADIQYF. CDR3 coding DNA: TGTGCCAGCAGCGGAAACAGGGCTGACATTCAGTACTTC.

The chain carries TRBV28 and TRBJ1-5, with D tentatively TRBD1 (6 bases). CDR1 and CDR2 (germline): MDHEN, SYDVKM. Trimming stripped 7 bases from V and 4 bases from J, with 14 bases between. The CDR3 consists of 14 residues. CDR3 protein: CASTLSQGNQPQHF. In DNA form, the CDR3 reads TGTGCCAGCACCCTTTCTCAGGGGAATCAGCCCCAGCATTTT.

The CDR3 nucleotides are TGCGCCAGCAGCAGGGGACTTCCTGGCTACGAGCAGTACTTC. This gives the protein CASSRGLPGYEQYF. The chain uses TRBV5-1 and TRBJ2-7; the D gene is possibly TRBD2 (6 bases). The germline gives CDR1 SGHRS, CDR2 YFSETQ. The V end was cut by 4 bases, the J end by 3 bases, with 14 bases between. The CDR3 covers 14 residues.

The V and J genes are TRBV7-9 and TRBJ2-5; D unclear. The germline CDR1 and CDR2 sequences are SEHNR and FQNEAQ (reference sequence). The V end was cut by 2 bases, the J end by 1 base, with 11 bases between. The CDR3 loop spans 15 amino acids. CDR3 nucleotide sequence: TGTGCCAGCAGCTTACTGGAGCTACCCCAAGAGACCCAGTACTTC. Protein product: CASSLLELPQETQYF.

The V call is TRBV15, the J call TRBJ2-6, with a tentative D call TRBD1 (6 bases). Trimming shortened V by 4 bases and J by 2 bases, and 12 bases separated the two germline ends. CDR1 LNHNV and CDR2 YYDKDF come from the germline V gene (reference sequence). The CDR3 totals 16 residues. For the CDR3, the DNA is TGTGCCACCAGCACGCAGTACAGGGCTGGGGCCAACGTCCTGACTTTC. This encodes CATSTQYRAGANVLTF.

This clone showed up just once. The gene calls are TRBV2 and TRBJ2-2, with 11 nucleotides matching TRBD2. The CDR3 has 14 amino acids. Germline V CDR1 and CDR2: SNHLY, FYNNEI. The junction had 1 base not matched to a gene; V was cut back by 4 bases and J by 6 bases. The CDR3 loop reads CASSVSGRAGELFF. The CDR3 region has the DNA TGTGCCAGCAGTGTTAGCGGGAGGGCCGGGGAGCTGTTTTTT.

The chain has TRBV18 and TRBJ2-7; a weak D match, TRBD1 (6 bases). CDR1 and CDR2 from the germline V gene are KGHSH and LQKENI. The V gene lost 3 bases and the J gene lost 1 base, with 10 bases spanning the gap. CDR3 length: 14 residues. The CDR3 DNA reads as TGTGCCAGCTCACCCGACAGGTTTTCCTACGAGCAGTACTTC. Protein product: CASSPDRFSYEQYF. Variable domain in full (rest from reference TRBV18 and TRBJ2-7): NAGVMQNPRHLVRRRGQEARLRCSPMKGHSHVYWYRQLPEEGLKFMVYLQKENIIDESGMPKERFSAEFPKEGPSILRIQQVVRGDSAAYFCASSPDRFSYEQYFGPGTRLTVT.

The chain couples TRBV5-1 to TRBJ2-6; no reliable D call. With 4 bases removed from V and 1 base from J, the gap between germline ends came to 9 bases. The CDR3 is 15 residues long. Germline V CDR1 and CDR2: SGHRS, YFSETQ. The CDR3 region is CASSPTLSGANVLTF. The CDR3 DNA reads TGCGCCAGCAGCCCCACCTTGTCTGGGGCCAACGTCCTGACTTTC.

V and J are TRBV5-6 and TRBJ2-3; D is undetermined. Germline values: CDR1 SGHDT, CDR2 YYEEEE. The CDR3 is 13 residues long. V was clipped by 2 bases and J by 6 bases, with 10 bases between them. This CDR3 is CASSFRLEDTQYF. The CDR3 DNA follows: TGTGCCAGCAGCTTCAGACTCGAGGATACGCAGTATTTT.

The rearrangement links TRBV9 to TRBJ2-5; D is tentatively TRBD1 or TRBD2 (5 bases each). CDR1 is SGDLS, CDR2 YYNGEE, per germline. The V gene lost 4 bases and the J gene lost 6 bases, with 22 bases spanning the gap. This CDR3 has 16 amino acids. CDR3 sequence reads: CASSRPGTPNSQTQYF. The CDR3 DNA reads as TGTGCCAGCAGCCGACCCGGGACGCCCAATAGCCAGACCCAGTACTTC.

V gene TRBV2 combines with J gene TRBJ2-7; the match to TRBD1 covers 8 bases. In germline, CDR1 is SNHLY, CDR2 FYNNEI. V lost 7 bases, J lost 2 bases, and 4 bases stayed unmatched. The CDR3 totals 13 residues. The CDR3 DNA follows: TGTGCCAGCACCGGGACAGGAACCTACGAGCAGTACTTC. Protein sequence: CASTGTGTYEQYF.

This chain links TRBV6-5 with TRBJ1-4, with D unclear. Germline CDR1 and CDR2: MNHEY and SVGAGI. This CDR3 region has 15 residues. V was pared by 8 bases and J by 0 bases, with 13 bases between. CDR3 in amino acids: CASCRRDATNEKLFF. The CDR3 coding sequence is TGTGCCAGCTGTCGAAGAGATGCAACTAATGAAAAACTGTTTTTT.

The CDR3 is CASSIEAYEQYF. CDR3 in DNA: TGTGCCAGCAGTATCGAAGCTTACGAGCAGTACTTC. The V gene is TRBV2, the J gene TRBJ2-7; no firm D call. Germline assignment: CDR1 SNHLY and CDR2 FYNNEI. V dropped 5 bases and J dropped 4 bases, with 9 bases sitting between them. This CDR3 region has 12 residues.

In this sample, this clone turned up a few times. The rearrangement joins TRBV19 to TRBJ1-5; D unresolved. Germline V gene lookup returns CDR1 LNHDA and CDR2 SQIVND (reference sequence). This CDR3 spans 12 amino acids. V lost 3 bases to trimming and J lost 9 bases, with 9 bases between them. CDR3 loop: CASSMPRLPQHF. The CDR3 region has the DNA TGTGCCAGTAGTATGCCTCGACTGCCCCAGCATTTT.

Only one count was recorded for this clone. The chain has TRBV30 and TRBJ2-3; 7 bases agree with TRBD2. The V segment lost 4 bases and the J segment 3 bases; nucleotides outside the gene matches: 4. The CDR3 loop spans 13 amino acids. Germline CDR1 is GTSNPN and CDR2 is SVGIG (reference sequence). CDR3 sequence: CAWMVGGTDTQYF. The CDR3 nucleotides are TGTGCCTGGATGGTGGGAGGGACAGATACGCAGTATTTT.

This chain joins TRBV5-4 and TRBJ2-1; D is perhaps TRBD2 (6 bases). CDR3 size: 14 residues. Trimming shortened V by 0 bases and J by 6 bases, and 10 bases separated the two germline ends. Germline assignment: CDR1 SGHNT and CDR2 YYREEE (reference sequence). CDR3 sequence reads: CASSLGRGRNEQFF. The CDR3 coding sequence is TGTGCCAGCAGCTTGGGGCGGGGCCGCAATGAGCAGTTCTTC.

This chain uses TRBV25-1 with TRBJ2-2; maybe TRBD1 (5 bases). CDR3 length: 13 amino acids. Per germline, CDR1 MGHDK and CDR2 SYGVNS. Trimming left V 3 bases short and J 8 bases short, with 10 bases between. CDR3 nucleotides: TGTGCCAGCAGTGAGGGGCGCAGGGGGGAGCTGTTTTTT. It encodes CASSEGRRGELFF.

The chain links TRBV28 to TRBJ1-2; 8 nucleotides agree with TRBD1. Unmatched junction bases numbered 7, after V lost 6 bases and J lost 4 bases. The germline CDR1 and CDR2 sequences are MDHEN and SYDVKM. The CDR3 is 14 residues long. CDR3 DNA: TGTGCCAGCAGCCTACCGGGACAGGTCTATGGCTACACCTTC. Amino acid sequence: CASSLPGQVYGYTF.